These 10 T cell receptor beta chains share one sample of origin, sequenced in a study of shared clonotypes between healthy human individuals. Clones were sequenced by immunoSEQ multiplex PCR, and TCRdb holds only the in-frame ones, with some missing. Here the sample spans about 530,000 clones, about three quarters being singletons. Sequencing was done on a sample of PBMCs. Receptors originate from a woman in her 40s in good health. Some clones in this sample may be carry-over from other donors' samples.

This clone was counted a single time. The chain carries TRBV23-1 and TRBJ2-2; D not certain. TRBV23-1 is given ORF status, its function remaining uncertain. This CDR3 contains 9 residues. With 8 bases removed from V and 15 bases from J, the gap between germline ends came to 10 bases. CDR3 loop: CASLVRVFF. DNA for the CDR3: TGCGCCAGCCTCGTAAGGGTGTTTTTT.

CDR3 residues: CAWSRSSNYGYTF. CDR3 bases: TGTGCCTGGAGCAGGAGCTCTAACTATGGCTACACCTTC. The genes are TRBV30 and TRBJ1-2; D gene uncertain. CDR3 length equals 13 residues. CDR1 GTSNPN and CDR2 SVGIG come from the germline V gene (reference sequence). V lost 3 bases, J lost 0 bases, and 8 bases lay in between.

The chain's CDR3 is CASSPGRASPSGGYTF. In nucleotides, the CDR3 is TGTGCCAGCTCACCTGGGAGGGCCTCCCCGAGTGGTGGCTACACCTTC. The rearrangement joins TRBV18 to TRBJ1-2; no definite D call. CDR1 is KGHSH and CDR2 is LQKENI in the germline V gene. Trimming left V 3 bases short and J 7 bases short, with 21 bases between. The CDR3 sequence is 16 residues long.

This chain uses TRBV9 with TRBJ2-7; 7 nucleotides align to TRBD1. V was pared by 3 bases and J by 6 bases, with 6 bases of the junction left unmatched. The CDR3 totals 13 residues. Germline loops: CDR1 SGDLS, CDR2 YYNGEE. The CDR3 DNA follows: TGTGCCAGCAGCGCCATGTCAGGGGGCGAGCAGTACTTC. It yields the protein CASSAMSGGEQYF.

CDR3 bases: TGCGCCAGCAGCCAAGGAACAGGGGTGTGGGAAAAACTGTTTTTT. The encoded protein is CASSQGTGVWEKLFF. This rearrangement joins TRBV4-1 to TRBJ1-4, with 7 bases identical to TRBD1. V was pared by 1 base and J by 8 bases, with 7 bases of the junction left unmatched. Germline V gene sequence: CDR1 MGHRA, CDR2 YSYEKL. The CDR3 runs to 15 residues.

The CDR3 DNA reads TGTGCCAGCAGTTGGACAGGGGGCGAAGAGACCCAGTACTTC. Translation gives CASSWTGGEETQYF. The J gene is TRBJ2-5, the V gene TRBV27; 11 nucleotides align to TRBD1. With V trimmed by 4 bases and J by 3 bases, 1 base remained unmatched. CDR1 is MNHEY and CDR2 is SMNVEV in the germline V gene (reference sequence). The CDR3 loop spans 14 amino acids.

This clone turned up a few times. The V gene is TRBV7-9, the J gene TRBJ1-5; D unclear. Trimming stripped 0 bases from V and 3 bases from J, with 6 bases between. This CDR3 is 14 amino acids long. Germline-derived CDR1 and CDR2 are SEHNR and FQNEAQ (reference sequence). This CDR3 is CASSLAEANQPQHF. CDR3 sequence (DNA): TGTGCCAGCAGCTTAGCCGAGGCCAATCAGCCCCAGCATTTT.

The chain couples TRBV7-9 to TRBJ2-7, with D possibly being TRBD1 or TRBD2 (6 bases each). The CDR3 contains 18 residues. Per germline, CDR1 SEHNR and CDR2 FQNEAQ (reference sequence). V was trimmed by 5 bases and J by 1 base, leaving 24 bases between them. CDR3 sequence: CASSPRRGQPGGSYEQYF. Here the CDR3 DNA reads TGTGCCAGCAGCCCAAGGAGGGGACAACCCGGCGGGTCCTACGAGCAGTACTTC.

This chain joins TRBV19 and TRBJ1-2; D is possibly TRBD1 (5 bases). CDR3 size: 14 residues. The V end was cut by 11 bases, the J end by 1 base, with 17 bases between. Looked up from germline, CDR1 is LNHDA and CDR2 is SQIVND (reference sequence). The CDR3 coding sequence is TGTGCCGCCGGGACGACACCTTTTAACTATGGCTACACCTTC. This translates into CAAGTTPFNYGYTF.

This clone was counted a few times. This chain connects TRBV5-1 to TRBJ2-7; D might be TRBD1 or TRBD2, each matching 5 bases. CDR3 length: 16 residues. V shed 4 bases and J shed 3 bases, with 20 bases lying between them. Germline V gives CDR1 SGHRS, CDR2 YFSETQ. The chain's CDR3 is CASSKVTGTTIYEQYF. DNA of the CDR3: TGCGCCAGCAGCAAAGTTACCGGGACCACCATCTACGAGCAGTACTTC.